A selection of T cell receptor beta chains follows, all from one sample in a study of cytomegalovirus exposure and HLA in healthy donors. Sequencing was performed with immunoSEQ multiplex PCR; in TCRdb, only in-frame clones are kept and a portion is missing. The sample holds 100,000 to 150,000 clones, more than 70% seen once. The sample comprised PBMCs. Receptor source: a man under 40 in good health and CMV-seronegative. Each CDR3 is given with its conserved first and last residue. D genes are given only for firm matches. Clone size, where shown, is once, few, many, or a class for clones that have expanded.

>TRBV19|TRBD2|.|TRBJ2-1
CASSRIAGGGVYEQFF
TGTGCCAGTAGTAGAATAGCGGGAGGGGGGGTCTATGAGCAGTTCTTC
>TRBV9|.|.|TRBJ2-2
CASSPGTKNTGELFF
TGTGCCAGCAGCCCCGGGACAAAGAACACCGGGGAGCTGTTTTTT
>TRBV9|.|.|TRBJ2-1
CASSVMLISNEQFF
TGTGCCAGCAGCGTAATGCTAATCTCCAATGAGCAGTTCTTC
>TRBV6-4|TRBD1|.|TRBJ2-3
CASSEGQATDTQYF
TGTGCCAGCAGTGAGGGACAGGCAACAGATACGCAGTATTTT
>TRBV7-2|.|.|TRBJ2-1
CASSLESSGVDGFF
TGTGCCAGCAGCTTAGAAAGTTCCGGGGTGGATGGGTTCTTC
>TRBV6-7|TRBD1|few|TRBJ2-7
CASSPCAGTDGYEQYF
TGTGCCAGCAGTCCGTGCGCCGGGACAGATGGCTACGAGCAGTACTTC
>TRBV7-9|.|few|TRBJ2-7
CASSLTPPGASWSRPYF
TGTGCCAGCAGCTTAACGCCCCCAGGGGCGTCGTGGAGTCGTCCGTACTTC
>TRBV2|TRBD1|once|TRBJ1-2
CASSLGWTGWKGGYTF
TGTGCCAGCAGTTTGGGGTGGACAGGGTGGAAAGGTGGCTACACCTTC
>TRBV6-5|TRBD1|.|TRBJ1-1
CASRGQVNTEAFF
TGTGCCAGCAGGGGACAGGTGAACACTGAAGCTTTCTTT
>TRBV5-1|.|.|TRBJ2-3
CASSGGERVDTQYF
TGCGCCAGCAGCGGCGGTGAACGGGTGGATACGCAGTATTTT
>TRBV6-5|.|.|TRBJ2-7
CASKINGNGYEQYF
TGTGCCAGCAAAATTAACGGGAACGGCTACGAGCAGTACTTC
>TRBV9|.|.|TRBJ2-2
CASSVRTGNTGELFF
TGTGCCAGCAGCGTCAGGACTGGGAACACCGGGGAGCTGTTTTTT
>TRBV6-5|.|once|TRBJ2-7
CASGADSSYEQYF
TGTGCCAGCGGGGCGGACAGCTCCTACGAGCAGTACTTC
>TRBV5-1|TRBD2|.|TRBJ2-1
CASRLLAGDEQFF
TGCGCCAGCAGACTTCTAGCGGGAGACGAGCAGTTCTTC
>TRBV2|.|.|TRBJ2-1
CASNYEGNYNEQFF
TGTGCCAGCAACTACGAGGGAAACTACAATGAGCAGTTCTTC
>TRBV4-3|TRBD2|.|TRBJ2-1
CASSQGIAGDYNEQFF
TGCGCCAGCAGCCAAGGGATAGCGGGAGACTACAATGAGCAGTTCTTC
>TRBV9|.|.|TRBJ2-7
CASSVIGGSNEQYF
TGTGCCAGCAGCGTTATCGGGGGAAGCAACGAGCAGTACTTC
>TRBV5-1|TRBD2|.|TRBJ2-2
CASSSSKGLAGSLIGGELFF
TGCGCCAGCAGCTCGTCAAAGGGACTAGCGGGATCCCTGATCGGCGGGGAGCTGTTTTTT
>TRBV6-1|.|.|TRBJ1-5
CASMGGRRLNQPQHF
TGTGCCAGCATGGGGGGGCGCAGGCTCAATCAGCCCCAGCATTTT
>TRBV7-8|.|.|TRBJ2-2
CASSLYRVEAGELFF
TGTGCCAGCAGCTTATACAGGGTCGAGGCCGGGGAGCTGTTTTTT
>TRBV5-1|TRBD2|.|TRBJ2-1
CASSRSGSDNEQFF
TGCGCCAGCAGCCGTAGCGGGAGTGACAATGAGCAGTTCTTC
>TRBV29-1|TRBD1|.|TRBJ1-1
CSGGLQGYTEAFF
TGCAGCGGAGGGCTACAGGGGTACACTGAAGCTTTCTTT
>TRBV19|.|.|TRBJ2-7
CASSRYSGTYEQYF
TGTGCCAGTAGTCGTTACTCGGGAACCTACGAGCAGTACTTC
>TRBV27|TRBD2|.|TRBJ2-1
CASSLASGINEQFF
TGTGCCAGCAGTTTGGCTAGCGGGATCAATGAGCAGTTCTTC
>TRBV7-3|TRBD2|once|TRBJ2-1
CASSAPPGSGGNEQFF
TGTGCCAGCAGCGCCCCCCCGGGGAGCGGGGGCAATGAGCAGTTCTTC
>TRBV15|TRBD2|.|TRBJ2-1
CATSRFRGAGAVNEQFF
TGTGCCACCAGCAGATTCCGTGGAGCGGGGGCGGTCAATGAGCAGTTCTTC
>TRBV5-1|.|.|TRBJ1-2
CASSEEGVGYTF
TGCGCCAGCAGCGAGGAGGGAGTTGGCTACACCTTC
>TRBV29-1|TRBD2|.|TRBJ2-5
CSVELAEGTSGRGTQYF
TGCAGCGTTGAATTGGCCGAAGGGACTAGCGGGAGAGGGACCCAGTACTTC
>TRBV7-6|.|.|TRBJ2-1
CASSLTLFPESSYNEQFF
TGTGCCAGCAGCCTCACCCTTTTCCCGGAGAGCTCCTACAATGAGCAGTTCTTC
>TRBV5-1|TRBD1|.|TRBJ2-5
CASAWTGRETQYF
TGCGCCAGCGCATGGACAGGGAGAGAGACCCAGTACTTC
>TRBV14|.|.|TRBJ2-1
CASSDPGGGPGPYNEQFF
TGTGCCAGCAGCGACCCTGGGGGGGGCCCCGGACCCTACAATGAGCAGTTCTTC
>TRBV25-1|TRBD1|once|TRBJ2-3
CASSEDRFTDTQYF
TGTGCCAGCAGTGAGGACAGGTTCACAGATACGCAGTATTTT
>TRBV7-9|TRBD2|.|TRBJ2-5
CASSLAGGAETQYF
TGTGCCAGCAGCCTAGCGGGAGGGGCAGAGACCCAGTACTTC
>TRBV20-1|.|.|TRBJ2-1
CSVPRGNEQFF
TGCAGTGTCCCTAGGGGCAATGAGCAGTTCTTC
>TRBV27|TRBD2|.|TRBJ2-7
CASSSGTTSYNYEQYF
TGTGCCAGCAGTAGCGGGACCACCTCTTACAACTACGAGCAGTACTTC
>TRBV19|.|.|TRBJ1-3
CASTIQGLSGNTIYF
TGTGCCAGTACTATACAGGGCCTCTCTGGAAACACCATATATTTT
>TRBV4-1|.|.|TRBJ2-1
CASSQDPIYNEQFF
TGCGCCAGCAGCCAAGATCCTATTTACAATGAGCAGTTCTTC
>TRBV30|TRBD1|.|TRBJ1-2
CAWSRPGTGAYGYTF
TGTGCCTGGTCTCGCCCCGGGACAGGGGCCTATGGCTACACCTTC
>TRBV20-1|.|once|TRBJ1-3
CSAHTGNTIYF
TGCAGTGCTCACACTGGAAACACCATATATTTT
>TRBV5-4|.|.|TRBJ1-1
CASSLGGPMGTEAFF
TGTGCCAGCAGCTTAGGGGGACCGATGGGCACTGAAGCTTTCTTT
>TRBV6-6|.|.|TRBJ1-2
CASSYFGQVYGYTF
TGTGCCAGCAGTTACTTTGGACAAGTCTATGGCTACACCTTC
>TRBV2|.|.|TRBJ2-2
CASSDIGQNTGELFF
TGTGCCAGCAGTGATATCGGACAGAACACCGGGGAGCTGTTTTTT
>TRBV30|.|.|TRBJ2-7
CAWSVVGVEQYF
TGTGCCTGGAGTGTAGTCGGAGTCGAGCAGTACTTC
>TRBV6-4|.|.|TRBJ2-3
CASSAAAGSADTQYF
TGTGCCAGCAGTGCCGCGGCAGGGTCTGCAGATACGCAGTATTTT
>TRBV5-1|TRBD2|.|TRBJ2-7
CASSLAASGRNYEQYF
TGCGCCAGCAGCTTGGCGGCGAGCGGGAGGAACTACGAGCAGTACTTC
>TRBV7-9|.|once|TRBJ2-7
CASSDRYEQYF
TGTGCCAGCAGCGACAGGTACGAGCAGTACTTC
>TRBV6-1|TRBD1|.|TRBJ2-5
CASSEVWTGGGETQYF
TGTGCCAGCAGTGAAGTTTGGACAGGGGGCGGAGAGACCCAGTACTTC
>TRBV18|.|.|TRBJ1-1
CASSPSLVGNTEAFF
TGTGCCAGCTCCCCCTCCCTAGTGGGGAACACTGAAGCTTTCTTT
>TRBV7-9|.|.|TRBJ1-5
CASSLGTANQPQHF
TGTGCCAGCAGCTTAGGGACAGCCAATCAGCCCCAGCATTTT